Below, 24 T cell receptor beta chains from the same sample are listed, as sequenced in a study of OX40 agonist ivuxolimab in advanced cancers. Clones were read by immunoSEQ multiplex PCR, and TCRdb kept only the in-frame ones, dropping some. The repertoire has approximately 99,000 clones, approximately 94% of them found once; the top ten carry just over 2%. The specimen was CD4+ or CD8+ T cells sorted from blood, collected in a trial of the OX40 agonist ivuxolimab. The receptors originated from an adult with an advanced solid tumor such as melanoma, head and neck, liver or kidney cancer.

This rearrangement joins TRBV6-1 to TRBJ1-1; D is perhaps TRBD1 (5 bases). CDR3 size: 14 residues. The germline V gene has CDR1 MNHNS and CDR2 SASEGT. Trimming removed 3 bases from V and 1 base from J, with 9 bases in between. This CDR3 is CASSDTTENTEAFF. The CDR3 nucleotides read TGTGCCAGCAGTGATACGACAGAGAACACTGAAGCTTTCTTT.

The genes are TRBV7-9 and TRBJ2-5; 8 bases are shared with TRBD2. CDR1 and CDR2 (germline): SEHNR, FQNEAQ (reference sequence). After removal of 5 bases from V and 4 bases from J, the junction contained 12 bases not matched to a gene. The CDR3 runs to 16 residues. The CDR3 DNA follows: TGTGCCAGCAGCCCAAGCCTCCCGGGGGGGGGAGAGACCCAGTACTTC. Its protein is CASSPSLPGGGETQYF.

The rearrangement joins TRBV6-4 to TRBJ2-5, with 15 bases fitting TRBD2. The CDR3 covers 19 residues. The V segment lost 6 bases and the J segment 0 bases; nucleotides outside the gene matches: 11. Germline V gives CDR1 MRHNA, CDR2 SNTAGT. The CDR3 sequence: CASSTRGTSGGPDQETQYF. Here the CDR3 DNA reads TGTGCCAGCAGCACTAGGGGGACTAGCGGGGGGCCGGACCAAGAGACCCAGTACTTC.

The rearrangement joins TRBV2 to TRBJ2-3; no clear D gene. Germline V gene data show CDR1 as SNHLY and CDR2 as FYNNEI. This CDR3 region has 12 residues. The V end was cut by 7 bases, the J end by 3 bases, with 8 bases between. CDR3 sequence: CASTDITDTQYF. Written as DNA, the CDR3 is TGTGCCAGCACCGACATTACAGATACGCAGTATTTT. Complete variable domain (other parts from reference TRBV2 and TRBJ2-3): EPEVTQTPSHQVTQMGQEVILRCVPISNHLYFYWYRQILGQKVEFLVSFYNNEISEKSEIFDDQFSVERPDGSNFTLKIRSTKLEDSAMYFCASTDITDTQYFGPGTRLTVL.

This rearrangement joins TRBV7-2 to TRBJ2-7; possible D gene TRBD1, 6 bases. V was trimmed by 5 bases and J by 0 bases, leaving 17 bases between them. Germline assignment: CDR1 SGHTA and CDR2 FQGNSA. This CDR3 comprises 16 residues. CDR3 coding DNA: TGTGCCAGCAGCATTCATACAGGGAACCCCTCCTACGAGCAGTACTTC. Amino acids: CASSIHTGNPSYEQYF.

The CDR3 DNA reads TGTGCCAGCAGTTTATCAGGGACCTACAATGAGCAGTTCTTC. This codes for CASSLSGTYNEQFF. The genes are TRBV27 and TRBJ2-1; D is undetermined. With 0 bases removed from V and 2 bases from J, the gap between germline ends came to 5 bases. The CDR3 consists of 14 residues. The V gene's germline CDR1 is MNHEY and CDR2 SMNVEV (reference sequence).

V usage is TRBV7-8 and J usage is TRBJ2-3; D gene ambiguous. Per the germline V gene, CDR1 is SGHVS and CDR2 is FQNEAQ. Trimming took 4 bases from V and 1 from J, leaving 6 bases between them. The CDR3 covers 13 residues. The chain's CDR3 is CASSSDGTDTQYF. In nucleotides, the CDR3 is TGTGCCAGCAGCTCGGACGGCACAGATACGCAGTATTTT.

The table lists this clone with a count of one. V is TRBV10-1 and J is TRBJ2-3, with TRBD2 as a possible D gene (6 bases). This CDR3 is 15 amino acids long. Germline V gives CDR1 WNHNN, CDR2 SYGVQD (reference sequence). V was cut by 10 bases and J by 2 bases, with 19 bases left in between. DNA of the CDR3: TGCGCCACGAAAAGCGGACTAACTTTCACAGATACGCAGTATTTT. Residues: CATKSGLTFTDTQYF.

V is TRBV7-9 and J is TRBJ1-4, with TRBD1 matching 10 bases. The trim removed 5 bases at V and 12 bases at J, leaving 9 bases unmatched. In germline, CDR1 is SEHNR, CDR2 FQNEAQ (reference sequence). The CDR3 contains 14 residues. CDR3 DNA: TGTGCCAGCAGCAACACCGGGACAGGGGTTCAACTGTTTTTT. Its translation is CASSNTGTGVQLFF.

This chain connects TRBV10-1 to TRBJ2-2; D tentatively reads TRBD1 or TRBD2 (6 bases each). CDR1 and CDR2 from the germline V gene are WNHNN and SYGVQD (reference sequence). The CDR3 contains 15 residues. V was clipped by 4 bases and J by 4 bases, with 13 bases between them. CDR3 DNA: TGCGCCAGCAGTGTTGGGGGGCCGGGCACCGGGGAGCTGTTTTTT. Residues: CASSVGGPGTGELFF.

This clone was found once. The chain couples TRBV28 to TRBJ2-2; TRBD2 aligns across 7 bases. J lost 2 bases, V lost 2 bases, and 11 bases had no gene match. This CDR3 is built from 18 residues. The germline V gene encodes CDR1 MDHEN and CDR2 SYDVKM. The CDR3 here is CASSLESGEGVNTGELFF. As DNA, the CDR3 is TGTGCCAGCAGTTTAGAATCTGGGGAGGGAGTTAACACCGGGGAGCTGTTTTTT. Variable domain in full (rest from reference TRBV28 and TRBJ2-2): DVKVTQSSRYLVKRTGEKVFLECVQDMDHENMFWYRQDPGLGLRLIYFSYDVKMKEKGDIPEGYSVSREKKERFSLILESASTNQTSMYLCASSLESGEGVNTGELFFGEGSRLTVL.

The rearrangement joins TRBV19 to TRBJ2-3, with a tentative D call TRBD2 (5 bases). Per germline, CDR1 LNHDA and CDR2 SQIVND (reference sequence). With 4 bases removed from V and 2 bases from J, the gap between germline ends came to 13 bases. The CDR3 runs to 15 residues. Written as DNA, the CDR3 is TGTGCCAGTAGTAGCGGGCTCGTCCCCACAGATACGCAGTATTTT. This encodes CASSSGLVPTDTQYF.

CDR3 bases: TGCGCCAGCAGGTGGGACACAGATACGCAGTATTTT. Protein sequence: CASRWDTDTQYF. The chain uses TRBV5-1 and TRBJ2-3; no clear D. Germline CDR1 and CDR2: SGHRS and YFSETQ. The CDR3 is 12 amino acids. Trimming took off 5 bases at V and 2 bases at J, with 6 bases between the two ends.

V usage is TRBV28 and J usage is TRBJ2-5; TRBD1 or TRBD2 may be the D gene (6 bases each). V lost 8 bases and J lost 5, with 18 bases in between. The V gene's germline CDR1 is MDHEN and CDR2 SYDVKM. The CDR3 runs to 14 residues. CDR3 coding DNA: TGTGCCAGCCGACCCCCGTTAGGGGGGGAGACCCAGTACTTC. This encodes CASRPPLGGETQYF.

The chain joins TRBV11-2 to TRBJ1-3; possibly TRBD1 for D (6 bases). The V and J ends lost 5 bases and 2 bases respectively, with 22 bases between them. The germline V gene has CDR1 SGHAT and CDR2 FQNNGV. This CDR3 has 18 amino acids. In nucleotides, the CDR3 is TGTGCCAGCAGCCGAGATGCCGCACGGACAGATCCTGGAAACACCATATATTTT. Protein product: CASSRDAARTDPGNTIYF.

The V and J genes are TRBV2 and TRBJ2-5; D is unclear. The CDR3 length is 14 residues. Germline V CDR1 and CDR2: SNHLY, FYNNEI. The V end was cut by 3 bases, the J end by 2 bases, with 10 bases between. CDR3 DNA: TGTGCCAGCAGTGATTACGACATACAAGAGACCCAGTACTTC. Translated, it gives CASSDYDIQETQYF.

The chain employs TRBV25-1 and TRBJ2-1, with D perhaps TRBD2 (5 bases). V was trimmed by 5 bases and J by 4 bases, leaving 12 bases between them. Per germline, CDR1 MGHDK and CDR2 SYGVNS. CDR3 length: 14 amino acids. CDR3 sequence: CASSPRTDYNEQFF. The CDR3, as DNA: TGTGCCAGCAGTCCTCGGACTGATTACAATGAGCAGTTCTTC.

The V gene is TRBV2, the J gene TRBJ2-7, with 13 bases identical to TRBD2. The CDR3 has 14 residues. Germline CDR1 SNHLY, CDR2 FYNNEI. V lost 4 bases to trimming and J lost 6 bases; unmatched junction nucleotides: 3. In DNA form, the CDR3 reads TGTGCCAGCAGTGGGACTAGCGGGGGTAGCGAGCAGTACTTC. Translation gives CASSGTSGGSEQYF.

The V gene is TRBV19, the J gene TRBJ2-5; no clear D. Trimming left V 5 bases short and J 5 bases short, with 21 bases between. The length of the CDR3 is 16 residues. The V gene's germline CDR1 is LNHDA and CDR2 SQIVND (reference sequence). CDR3: CASSSSLRMPYETQYF. The CDR3 bases are TGTGCCAGTAGTTCCTCGCTTCGGATGCCGTACGAGACCCAGTACTTC.

This clone appeared once. The rearrangement links TRBV6-6 to TRBJ1-5; 8 nucleotides match TRBD1. CDR3 length: 13 amino acids. J was trimmed by 3 bases and V by 11 bases; bases with no gene match: 6. CDR1 and CDR2 from the germline V gene are MNHNY and SVGAGI (reference sequence). CDR3 sequence: CAGGQGLNQPQHF. CDR3 DNA: TGTGCCGGCGGACAGGGTCTCAATCAGCCCCAGCATTTT.

The V gene is TRBV5-1, the J gene TRBJ2-1, with 12 nucleotides matching TRBD2. Germline lookup yields CDR1 SGHRS and CDR2 YFSETQ. The J segment lost 5 bases and the V segment lost 4 bases, leaving 7 bases of the junction unmatched. This CDR3 has 16 amino acids. CDR3 nucleotides: TGCGCCAGCAGCCCTCCTGGACTAGCGGGGAACAATGAGCAGTTCTTC. It encodes CASSPPGLAGNNEQFF.

The rearrangement uses TRBV30 and TRBJ2-3; a weak D match, TRBD2 (6 bases). Germline values: CDR1 GTSNPN, CDR2 SVGIG (reference sequence). This CDR3 is 13 amino acids long. Trimming pared 8 bases from V and 5 bases from J, leaving 17 bases between. The CDR3 loop is CALGGIQLDTQYF. The DNA for the CDR3 is TGTGCCCTAGGAGGGATTCAATTAGATACGCAGTATTTT.

The J gene is TRBJ1-1, the V gene TRBV14; no firm D call. Germline V gene data show CDR1 as SGHDN and CDR2 as FVKESK. Trimming pared 3 bases from V and 11 bases from J, leaving 13 bases between. This CDR3 spans 12 amino acids. CDR3 in amino acids: CASSHTLAGAFF. The DNA of the CDR3 is TGTGCCAGCAGCCACACACTGGCTGGGGCTTTCTTT.

The chain links TRBV9 to TRBJ2-4, with D perhaps being TRBD1 or TRBD2 (7 bases each). Germline lookup yields CDR1 SGDLS and CDR2 YYNGEE. V lost 4 bases to trimming and J lost 5 bases, with 19 bases between them. The CDR3 extends over 16 amino acids. The CDR3 sequence: CASSSPTGEGENIQYF. CDR3 bases: TGTGCCAGCAGCTCTCCAACAGGGGAGGGGGAAAACATTCAGTACTTC.